These 21 T cell receptor beta chains originate from one sample sequenced in a study of blood T cell repertoires in COVID-19. Only in-frame clones appear in the TCRdb table, and some are missing; sequencing was by immunoSEQ multiplex PCR. The sample holds about 170,000 clones; 70% to 85% are singletons and the top ten take approximately 21%. Sequenced input: peripheral blood. Receptor source: an elderly woman with acute or convalescent COVID-19.

V usage is TRBV3-1 (or the pseudogene TRBV3-2) and J usage is TRBJ2-3; possibly TRBD2 for D (6 bases). The germline V gene has CDR1 LGHDT and CDR2 YNNKEL (reference sequence). V shed 4 bases and J shed 5 bases, with 13 bases lying between them. The CDR3 totals 14 residues. This CDR3 is CASSLLGEEDTQYF. DNA for the CDR3: TGTGCCAGCAGCCTCTTGGGGGAGGAAGATACGCAGTATTTT.

The CDR3 DNA is TGTGCCAGCAGGGGGGACAGGGGTCCCTACGAGCAGTACTTC. Translated: CASRGDRGPYEQYF. The rearrangement joins TRBV27 to TRBJ2-7, with 10 bases lining up with TRBD1. The CDR3 has 14 residues. Looked up from germline, CDR1 is MNHEY and CDR2 is SMNVEV (reference sequence). V lost 6 bases to trimming and J lost 2 bases; unmatched junction nucleotides: 4.

This chain connects TRBV18 to TRBJ2-1; no clear D. Germline loops: CDR1 KGHSH, CDR2 LQKENI. This CDR3 is built from 14 residues. The V end was cut by 2 bases, the J end by 7 bases, with 12 bases between. The CDR3 bases are TGTGCCAGCTCACCAGCTGGTCGAACTAATGAGCAGTTCTTC. Encoded protein: CASSPAGRTNEQFF.

The chain has TRBV19 and TRBJ2-7; TRBD2 aligns across 8 bases. Germline V gene sequence: CDR1 LNHDA, CDR2 SQIVND (reference sequence). The CDR3 contains 15 residues. The V and J ends lost 6 bases and 7 bases, in that order; junction bases with no gene match: 14. In nucleotides, the CDR3 is TGTGCCAGTAGGGAACTAGCGGCCCAGATCGGAGAGCAGTACTTC. Translating gives CASRELAAQIGEQYF.

The V and J genes are TRBV7-9 and TRBJ1-2, with 9 bases identical to TRBD1. The CDR3 has 15 amino acids. CDR1 and CDR2 from the germline V gene are SEHNR and FQNEAQ (reference sequence). V lost 2 bases and J lost 4; bases outside the gene matches: 5. The CDR3 is CASSLPQGAGYGYTF. CDR3 sequence (DNA): TGTGCCAGCAGCTTACCACAGGGGGCTGGCTATGGCTACACCTTC.

This chain connects TRBV7-2 to TRBJ1-2; D is undetermined. This CDR3 has 13 amino acids. Trimming removed 0 bases from V and 5 bases from J, with 7 bases in between. The germline V gene has CDR1 SGHTA and CDR2 FQGNSA. CDR3 sequence: CASSLASGYGYTF. The CDR3 DNA sequence: TGTGCCAGCAGCTTAGCAAGCGGATATGGCTACACCTTC.

V usage is TRBV9 and J usage is TRBJ2-2, with 9 bases identical to TRBD1. CDR1 is SGDLS and CDR2 is YYNGEE in the germline V gene. The CDR3 loop spans 15 amino acids. V lost 2 bases and J lost 5; bases outside the gene matches: 4. As DNA, the CDR3 is TGTGCCAGCAGCGTCGGACAGGGGTGGACCGGGGAGCTGTTTTTT. Its translation is CASSVGQGWTGELFF.

The count of this clone is one. This chain joins TRBV5-4 and TRBJ2-2; D may be TRBD1 (6 bases). Trimming left V 5 bases short and J 4 bases short, with 12 bases between. CDR3 length: 14 amino acids. Germline V gene sequence: CDR1 SGHNT, CDR2 YYREEE (reference sequence). CDR3 bases: TGTGCCAGCAGGACCGGGACAACCACCGGGGAGCTGTTTTTT. Translated: CASRTGTTTGELFF.

J is TRBJ1-5 and V is TRBV4-3; the D gene is possibly TRBD1 (5 bases). Germline V gene lookup returns CDR1 LGHNA and CDR2 YSLEER. Trimming took off 1 base at V and 1 base at J, with 14 bases between the two ends. The CDR3 totals 17 residues. The CDR3 DNA reads as TGCGCCAGCAGCCAAGGTCATGGGGGGTTGAGCAATCAGCCCCAGCATTTT. The encoded protein is CASSQGHGGLSNQPQHF.

The chain has TRBV19 and TRBJ1-4; D uncertain. V dropped 5 bases and J dropped 0 bases, with 19 bases sitting between them. The CDR3 is made up of 18 amino acids. Germline CDR1 LNHDA, CDR2 SQIVND (reference sequence). CDR3 protein: CASSFTAPGLATNEKLFF. CDR3 bases: TGTGCCAGTAGTTTTACCGCCCCGGGTCTTGCAACTAATGAAAAACTGTTTTTT.

This clone is a singleton in its sample. The chain combines TRBV28 with TRBJ2-3; weak D call: TRBD2 (7 bases). There are 14 residues in the CDR3. The germline V and J ends were trimmed by 3 bases and 8 bases, with 15 bases remaining between them. The germline V gene encodes CDR1 MDHEN and CDR2 SYDVKM. The DNA of the CDR3 is TGTGCCAGCAGTTTGGGGGGGGCGGGTGGTACGCAGTATTTT. Translating it yields CASSLGGAGGTQYF. Drawing the rest from reference TRBV28 and TRBJ2-3, the complete variable domain is DVKVTQSSRYLVKRTGEKVFLECVQDMDHENMFWYRQDPGLGLRLIYFSYDVKMKEKGDIPEGYSVSREKKERFSLILESASTNQTSMYLCASSLGGAGGTQYFGPGTRLTVL.

This chain links TRBV7-8 with TRBJ2-2; TRBD1 matches at 10 bases. The CDR3 is 18 residues long. CDR1 is SGHVS, CDR2 FQNEAQ, per germline. V gave up 4 bases and J gave up 0 bases; unmatched junction bases: 8. The CDR3 nucleotides read TGTGCCAGCAGCTCTCGTCCGGGACAGGGGACGAACACCGGGGAGCTGTTTTTT. Its translation is CASSSRPGQGTNTGELFF.

The chain joins TRBV29-1 to TRBJ1-1, with D tentatively TRBD1 (6 bases). The CDR3 is 12 residues long. The V gene's germline CDR1 is SQVTM and CDR2 ANQGSEA. V lost 5 bases and J 2 bases, leaving 9 bases between the germline ends. Here the CDR3 reads CSVRGANTEAFF. DNA for the CDR3: TGCAGCGTTCGGGGGGCAAACACTGAAGCTTTCTTT.

The chain recombines TRBV6-1 with TRBJ1-2; D unresolved. CDR1 is MNHNS and CDR2 is SASEGT in the germline V gene. The CDR3 contains 12 residues. V was clipped by 1 base and J by 4 bases, with 4 bases between them. The CDR3 region has the DNA TGTGCCAGCAGTGAAGGGGCCTATGGCTACACCTTC. Its translation is CASSEGAYGYTF.

This clone was detected once. The chain joins TRBV19 to TRBJ1-1; TRBD1 matches 7 bases. The CDR3 totals 14 residues. V shed 4 bases and J 1 base; nucleotides not matched to a gene: 3. Germline values: CDR1 LNHDA, CDR2 SQIVND (reference sequence). In DNA form, the CDR3 reads TGTGCCAGTAGTAGGACAGGCCAGAACACTGAAGCTTTCTTT. Encoded protein: CASSRTGQNTEAFF.

V is TRBV30 and J is TRBJ1-1; D not resolved. This CDR3 has 11 amino acids. Germline V CDR1 and CDR2: GTSNPN, SVGIG (reference sequence). V was trimmed by 4 bases and J by 1 base, leaving 4 bases between them. DNA of the CDR3: TGTGCCTGGACGAGGAACACTGAAGCTTTCTTT. Translation: CAWTRNTEAFF.

This chain connects TRBV29-1 to TRBJ1-2; 8 bases agree with TRBD1. The germline V gene has CDR1 SQVTM and CDR2 ANQGSEA. This CDR3 has 11 amino acids. V trimming: 7 bases; J trimming: 7 bases; junction bases outside the gene matches: 5. CDR3 bases: TGCAGCGCTGGGGGACAGGCTGGCTACACCTTC. The encoded protein is CSAGGQAGYTF.

This clone has ten or more counts. V and J are TRBV6-1 and TRBJ2-1; D unclear. The germline V gene encodes CDR1 MNHNS and CDR2 SASEGT. V was trimmed by 2 bases and J by 6 bases, leaving 8 bases between them. The CDR3 loop spans 13 amino acids. The CDR3 here is CASSEIVGNEQFF. The CDR3 coding sequence is TGTGCCAGCAGTGAAATTGTCGGCAATGAGCAGTTCTTC.

DNA of the CDR3: TGTGCCAGTAGTAGACTAACAGTGAACACTGAAGCTTTCTTT. It specifies CASSRLTVNTEAFF. The chain employs TRBV19 and TRBJ1-1; D gene uncertain. Germline CDR1 LNHDA, CDR2 SQIVND (reference sequence). Trimming stripped 4 bases from V and 0 bases from J, with 9 bases between. The CDR3 consists of 14 residues.

This chain uses TRBV6-2 or TRBV6-3 with TRBJ1-2; no reliable D call. The V gene lost 0 bases and the J gene lost 9 bases, with 11 bases spanning the gap. The CDR3 has 13 amino acids. Looked up from germline, CDR1 is MNHEY and CDR2 is SVGEGT. The CDR3 bases are TGTGCCAGCAGTTACTCGAATCGAGAAAGCTACACCTTC. This encodes CASSYSNRESYTF.

This clone was found once. The chain links TRBV30 to TRBJ1-1; D is unresolved. The CDR3 is 11 residues long. Germline V gives CDR1 GTSNPN, CDR2 SVGIG (reference sequence). Trimming stripped 2 bases from V and 5 bases from J, with 6 bases between. CDR3 loop: CAWSPRTEAFF. CDR3 bases: TGTGCCTGGAGTCCTAGGACTGAAGCTTTCTTT.